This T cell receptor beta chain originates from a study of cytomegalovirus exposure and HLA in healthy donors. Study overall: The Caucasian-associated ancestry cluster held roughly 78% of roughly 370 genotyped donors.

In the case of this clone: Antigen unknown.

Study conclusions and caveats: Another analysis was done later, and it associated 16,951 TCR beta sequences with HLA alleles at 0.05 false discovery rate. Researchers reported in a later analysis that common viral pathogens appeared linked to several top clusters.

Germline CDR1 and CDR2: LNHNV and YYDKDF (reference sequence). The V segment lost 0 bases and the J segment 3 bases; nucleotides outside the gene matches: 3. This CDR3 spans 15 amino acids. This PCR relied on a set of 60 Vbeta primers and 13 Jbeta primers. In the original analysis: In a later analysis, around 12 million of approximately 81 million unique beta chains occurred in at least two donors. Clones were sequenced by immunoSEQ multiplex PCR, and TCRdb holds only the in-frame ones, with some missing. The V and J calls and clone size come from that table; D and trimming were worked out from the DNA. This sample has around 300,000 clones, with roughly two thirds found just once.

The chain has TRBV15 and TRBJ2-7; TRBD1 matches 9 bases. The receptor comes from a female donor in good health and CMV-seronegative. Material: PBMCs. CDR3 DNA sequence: TGTGCCACCAGCAGAGAACAGACAGGGGGCTACGAGCAGTACTTC. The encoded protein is CATSREQTGGYEQYF.